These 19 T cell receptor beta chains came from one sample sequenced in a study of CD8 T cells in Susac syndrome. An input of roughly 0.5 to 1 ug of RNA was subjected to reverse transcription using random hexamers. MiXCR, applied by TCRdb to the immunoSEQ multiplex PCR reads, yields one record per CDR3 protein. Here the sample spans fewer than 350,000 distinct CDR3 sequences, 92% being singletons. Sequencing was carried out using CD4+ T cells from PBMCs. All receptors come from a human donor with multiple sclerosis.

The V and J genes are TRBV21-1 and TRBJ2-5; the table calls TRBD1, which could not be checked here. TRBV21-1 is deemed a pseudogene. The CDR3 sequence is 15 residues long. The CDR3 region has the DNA TGTGCCAGCAGCAAAGGGGGACAGGGGAAGGAGACCCAGTACTTC. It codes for CASSKGGQGKETQYF.

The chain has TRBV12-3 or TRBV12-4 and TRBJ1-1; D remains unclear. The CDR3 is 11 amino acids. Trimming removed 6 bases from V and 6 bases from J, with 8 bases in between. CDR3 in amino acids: CASSPHPEAFF. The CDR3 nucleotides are TGTGCCAGCAGCCCCCACCCTGAAGCTTTCTTT.

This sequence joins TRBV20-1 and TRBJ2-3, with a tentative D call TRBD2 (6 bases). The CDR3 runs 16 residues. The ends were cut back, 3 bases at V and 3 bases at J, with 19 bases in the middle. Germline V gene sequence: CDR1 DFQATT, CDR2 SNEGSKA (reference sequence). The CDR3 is CSARGGRGEGTDTQYF. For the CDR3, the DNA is TGCAGTGCTAGGGGGGGAAGGGGCGAGGGTACAGATACGCAGTATTTT.

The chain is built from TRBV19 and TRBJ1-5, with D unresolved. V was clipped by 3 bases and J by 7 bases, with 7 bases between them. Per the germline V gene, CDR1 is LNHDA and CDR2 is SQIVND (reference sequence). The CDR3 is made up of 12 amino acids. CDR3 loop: CASSIEIQPQHF. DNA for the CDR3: TGTGCCAGTAGTATTGAGATCCAGCCCCAGCATTTT.

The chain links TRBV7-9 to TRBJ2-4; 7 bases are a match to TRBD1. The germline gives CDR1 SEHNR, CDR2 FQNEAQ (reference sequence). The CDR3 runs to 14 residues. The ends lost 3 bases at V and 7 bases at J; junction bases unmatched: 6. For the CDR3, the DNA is TGTGCCAGCAGCTTTTGGGACAGAGGGAACATTCAGTACTTC. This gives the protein CASSFWDRGNIQYF.

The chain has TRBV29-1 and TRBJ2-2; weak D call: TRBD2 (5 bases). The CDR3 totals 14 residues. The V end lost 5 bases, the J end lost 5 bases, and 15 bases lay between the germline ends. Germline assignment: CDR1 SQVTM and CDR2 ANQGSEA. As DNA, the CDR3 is TGCAGCGTTCTAGCAGGACTCCAGACCGGGGAGCTGTTTTTT. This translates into CSVLAGLQTGELFF.

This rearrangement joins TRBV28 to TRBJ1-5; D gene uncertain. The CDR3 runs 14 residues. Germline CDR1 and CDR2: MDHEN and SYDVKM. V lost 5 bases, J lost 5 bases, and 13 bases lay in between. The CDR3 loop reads CASSPSPDYQPQHF. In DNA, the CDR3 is TGTGCCAGCAGTCCCAGCCCCGATTATCAGCCCCAGCATTTT. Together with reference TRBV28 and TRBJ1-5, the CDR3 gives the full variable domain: DVKVTQSSRYLVKRTGEKVFLECVQDMDHENMFWYRQDPGLGLRLIYFSYDVKMKEKGDIPEGYSVSREKKERFSLILESASTNQTSMYLCASSPSPDYQPQHFGDGTRLSIL.

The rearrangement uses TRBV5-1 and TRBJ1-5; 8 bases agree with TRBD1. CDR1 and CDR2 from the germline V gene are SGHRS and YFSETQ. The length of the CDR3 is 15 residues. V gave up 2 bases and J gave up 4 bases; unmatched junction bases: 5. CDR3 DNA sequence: TGCGCCAGCAGCTTAACCGGACAGGGTAATCAGCCCCAGCATTTT. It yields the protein CASSLTGQGNQPQHF.

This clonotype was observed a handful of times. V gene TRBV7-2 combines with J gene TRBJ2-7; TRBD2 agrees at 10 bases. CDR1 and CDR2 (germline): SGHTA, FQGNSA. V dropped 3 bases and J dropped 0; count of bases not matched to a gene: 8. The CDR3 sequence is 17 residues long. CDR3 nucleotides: TGTGCCAGCAGCTTGGTGGCCAGGACTAGCGGCTCCTACGAGCAGTACTTC. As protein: CASSLVARTSGSYEQYF.

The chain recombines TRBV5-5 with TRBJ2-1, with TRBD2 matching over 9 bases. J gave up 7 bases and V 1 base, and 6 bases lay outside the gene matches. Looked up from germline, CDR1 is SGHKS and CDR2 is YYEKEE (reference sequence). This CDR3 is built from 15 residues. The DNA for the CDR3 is TGTGCCAGCAGCTTGTTCCTAGCGGGGACGAATGAGCAGTTCTTC. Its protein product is CASSLFLAGTNEQFF. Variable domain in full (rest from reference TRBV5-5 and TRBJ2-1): DAGVTQSPTHLIKTRGQQVTLRCSPISGHKSVSWYQQVLGQGPQFIFQYYEKEERGRGNFPDRFSARQFPNYSSELNVNALLLGDSALYLCASSLFLAGTNEQFFGPGTRLTVL.

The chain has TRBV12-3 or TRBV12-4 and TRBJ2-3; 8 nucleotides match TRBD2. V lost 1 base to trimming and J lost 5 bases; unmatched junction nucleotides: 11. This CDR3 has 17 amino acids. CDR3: CASSLGRGGGPRDTQYF. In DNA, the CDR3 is TGTGCCAGCAGTTTAGGGAGGGGCGGGGGGCCAAGAGATACGCAGTATTTT.

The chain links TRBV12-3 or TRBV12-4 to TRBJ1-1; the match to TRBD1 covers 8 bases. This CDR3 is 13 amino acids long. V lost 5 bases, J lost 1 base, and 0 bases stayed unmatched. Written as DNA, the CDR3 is TGTGCCAGCAGTACAGGGGGGAACACTGAAGCTTTCTTT. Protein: CASSTGGNTEAFF.

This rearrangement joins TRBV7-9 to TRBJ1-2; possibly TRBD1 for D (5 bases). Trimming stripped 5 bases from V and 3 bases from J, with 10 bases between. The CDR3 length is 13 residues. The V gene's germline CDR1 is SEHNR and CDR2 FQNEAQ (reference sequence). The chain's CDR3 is CASSPDSDYGYTF. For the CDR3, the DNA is TGTGCCAGCAGCCCTGACAGCGACTATGGCTACACCTTC.

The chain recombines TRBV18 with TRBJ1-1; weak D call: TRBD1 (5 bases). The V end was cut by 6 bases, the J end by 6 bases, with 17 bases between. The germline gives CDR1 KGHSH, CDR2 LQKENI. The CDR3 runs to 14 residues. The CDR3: CASSLLSRDPEAFF. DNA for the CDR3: TGTGCCAGCTCCCTTCTAAGCAGGGACCCTGAAGCTTTCTTT.

The CDR3 nucleotides read TGTGCCAGCAGCTCCCTAAAGGGACTCCGGGACAGACAAGTGAACACTGAAGCTTTCTTT. Translation gives CASSSLKGLRDRQVNTEAFF. V is TRBV11-2 and J is TRBJ1-1; the match to TRBD1 covers 7 bases. Germline assignment: CDR1 SGHAT and CDR2 FQNNGV. The length of the CDR3 is 20 residues. V trimming: 4 bases; J trimming: 0 bases; junction bases outside the gene matches: 20.

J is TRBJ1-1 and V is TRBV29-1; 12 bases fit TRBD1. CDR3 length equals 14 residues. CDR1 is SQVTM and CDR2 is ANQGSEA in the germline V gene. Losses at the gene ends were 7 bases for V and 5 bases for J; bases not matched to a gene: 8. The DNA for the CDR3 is TGCAGCGGGGGGACAGGGGGCGCGGGAACTGAAGCTTTCTTT. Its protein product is CSGGTGGAGTEAFF.

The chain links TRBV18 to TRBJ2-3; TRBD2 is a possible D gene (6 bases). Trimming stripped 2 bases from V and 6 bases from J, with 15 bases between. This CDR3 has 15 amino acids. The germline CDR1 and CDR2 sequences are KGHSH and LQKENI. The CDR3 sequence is CASSPNPREIDTQYF. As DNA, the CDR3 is TGTGCCAGCTCACCAAACCCCCGGGAGATTGATACGCAGTATTTT.

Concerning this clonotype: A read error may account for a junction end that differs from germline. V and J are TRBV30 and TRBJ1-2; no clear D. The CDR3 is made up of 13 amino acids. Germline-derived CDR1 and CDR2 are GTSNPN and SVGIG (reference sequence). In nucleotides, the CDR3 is TGTGCCTGGAGTGCCGTCGGGAACTATGGCTACGCCTTC. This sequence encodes CAWSAVGNYGYAF.

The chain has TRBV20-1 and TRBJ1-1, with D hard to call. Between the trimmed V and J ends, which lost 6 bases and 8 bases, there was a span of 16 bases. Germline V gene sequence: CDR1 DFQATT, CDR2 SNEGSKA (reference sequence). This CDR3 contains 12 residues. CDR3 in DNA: TGCAGTGCCCGACTCCAACGGGAGGAAGCTTTCTTT. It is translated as CSARLQREEAFF.